One sample yielded the 14 T cell receptor beta chains listed below, sequenced in a study of Ad26.COV2.S vaccination and SARS-CoV-2 variants. Treatment given: about 20 received Ad26.COV2.S at low or high dose, single or two shots; roughly 5 received placebo; per-sample allocation not given. Material that was analyzed had been drawn on day 63 after the first vaccine or placebo injection. TCRdb keeps only in-frame clones here, not all; method: immunoSEQ multiplex PCR. The profile shows hundreds of thousands of clones, 80% to 95% of them singletons. The sample was peripheral blood, taken in a trial of Ad26.COV2.S vaccine versus placebo. The receptor source for this set is a person between 18 and 65 years old who received the Ad26.COV2.S COVID-19 vaccine or a placebo.

The V call is TRBV30, the J call TRBJ2-1; tentatively, D is TRBD1 (5 bases). CDR1 and CDR2 (germline): GTSNPN, SVGIG (reference sequence). V was clipped by 4 bases and J by 6 bases, with 10 bases between them. This CDR3 comprises 12 residues. CDR3 sequence (DNA): TGTGCCTGGACCGCTAGGGGCAATGAGCAGTTCTTC. Translation: CAWTARGNEQFF.

This clone was seen just once. This rearrangement joins TRBV28 to TRBJ1-4; D might be TRBD1 (5 bases). With 6 bases removed from V and 5 bases from J, the gap between germline ends came to 13 bases. Germline-derived CDR1 and CDR2 are MDHEN and SYDVKM. The length of the CDR3 is 14 residues. The CDR3 sequence: CASRGALGNEKLFF. CDR3 bases: TGTGCCAGCAGAGGGGCTCTGGGGAATGAAAAACTGTTTTTT.

The V gene is TRBV4-3, the J gene TRBJ1-4; the match to TRBD1 covers 10 bases. The germline CDR1 and CDR2 sequences are LGHNA and YSLEER. V trimming: 3 bases; J trimming: 8 bases; junction bases outside the gene matches: 21. CDR3 length: 20 amino acids. The CDR3 sequence: CASSHRFRSSKSGQGEKLFF. The DNA for the CDR3 is TGCGCCAGCAGCCACAGATTTCGGAGTTCGAAATCGGGACAGGGGGAAAAACTGTTTTTT.

This sequence joins TRBV6-5 and TRBJ2-7; D call uncertain. V lost 7 bases and J lost 3, with 4 bases in between. CDR1 is MNHEY and CDR2 is SVGAGI in the germline V gene. This CDR3 region has 10 residues. This chain's CDR3 is CASTDYEQYF. CDR3 coding DNA: TGTGCCAGCACCGACTACGAGCAGTACTTC.

The V call is TRBV7-9, the J call TRBJ1-3; D gene ambiguous. V shed 0 bases and J shed 0 bases, with 6 bases lying between them. Germline V gene sequence: CDR1 SEHNR, CDR2 FQNEAQ (reference sequence). The CDR3 spans 15 residues. CDR3 nucleotide sequence: TGTGCCAGCAGCTTAGCCCCCAGCTCTGGAAACACCATATATTTT. This codes for CASSLAPSSGNTIYF.

Only one count was recorded for this clone. The chain carries TRBV2 and TRBJ2-4; possible D gene TRBD1, 5 bases. Looked up from germline, CDR1 is SNHLY and CDR2 is FYNNEI. This CDR3 is built from 14 residues. Trimming stripped 5 bases from V and 6 bases from J, with 14 bases between. CDR3 in DNA: TGTGCCAGCAGTTACGGACATCGGCTAAACATTCAGTACTTC. It yields the protein CASSYGHRLNIQYF.

The rearrangement joins TRBV6-5 to TRBJ2-2; D might be TRBD1 (6 bases). Trimming removed 6 bases at V and 1 base at J, with 12 bases between. The length of the CDR3 is 15 residues. CDR1 is MNHEY and CDR2 is SVGAGI in the germline V gene. CDR3 loop: CASSPAQGNTGELFF. The CDR3 DNA sequence: TGTGCCAGCAGCCCCGCACAGGGGAACACCGGGGAGCTGTTTTTT.

The gene calls are TRBV24-1 and TRBJ2-3; tentatively, D is TRBD1 (6 bases). Germline assignment: CDR1 KGHDR and CDR2 SFDVKD. V gave up 3 bases and J gave up 5 bases, with 14 bases separating them. The CDR3 sequence is 15 residues long. CDR3 residues: CATSDPRVGGDTQYF. CDR3 sequence (DNA): TGTGCCACCAGTGATCCTAGGGTAGGGGGAGATACGCAGTATTTT.

The rearrangement links TRBV11-3 to TRBJ2-3; D possibly corresponds to TRBD2 (5 bases). This CDR3 is built from 15 residues. CDR1 and CDR2 (germline): SGHNT, YENEEA. V gave up 5 bases and J gave up 4 bases, with 16 bases separating them. The CDR3 spells CASSPALGNADTQYF. DNA for the CDR3: TGTGCCAGCAGCCCAGCACTAGGAAACGCAGATACGCAGTATTTT.

In the case of this clone: An end of the junction differs from the germline gene, which may be a read error. This rearrangement joins TRBV4-3 to TRBJ2-7; no definite D call. Germline V gene sequence: CDR1 LGHNA, CDR2 YSLEER. The CDR3 is made up of 11 amino acids. The CDR3 nucleotides are TGCGCCAGCAGCCACCCCAAGTTATGGCTTTTC. Translation gives CASSHPKLWLF.

The chain employs TRBV4-1 and TRBJ2-5, with D possibly matching TRBD1 (6 bases). The germline V gene has CDR1 MGHRA and CDR2 YSYEKL. This CDR3 spans 13 amino acids. V shed 8 bases and J shed 5 bases, with 15 bases lying between them. DNA of the CDR3: TGCGCCAGCGGACCACAGGGATCCGAGACCCAGTACTTC. This translates into CASGPQGSETQYF.

This chain connects TRBV10-3 to TRBJ2-1; 12 positions match TRBD2. Per the germline V gene, CDR1 is ENHRY and CDR2 is SYGVKD. CDR3 length equals 16 residues. Trimming took 3 bases from V and 5 from J; bases not matched to a gene: 5. CDR3 in amino acids: CAISDRLAGGDNEQFF. In DNA form, the CDR3 reads TGTGCCATCAGTGATAGGCTAGCGGGAGGGGACAATGAGCAGTTCTTC.

V usage is TRBV18 and J usage is TRBJ1-6; no reliable D call. The germline V gene has CDR1 KGHSH and CDR2 LQKENI. This CDR3 spans 14 amino acids. With 3 bases removed from V and 0 bases from J, the gap between germline ends came to 3 bases. This CDR3 is CASSPSSYNSPLHF. The DNA for the CDR3 is TGTGCCAGCTCACCCAGCTCCTATAATTCACCCCTCCACTTT.

The chain is built from TRBV30 and TRBJ2-5; TRBD2 is a possible D gene (7 bases). Trimming cost V 4 bases and J 3 bases, with 12 bases left between them. Germline CDR1 and CDR2: GTSNPN and SVGIG (reference sequence). This CDR3 spans 13 amino acids. CDR3 residues: CAWKIGGEETQYF. The CDR3 nucleotides read TGTGCCTGGAAGATAGGGGGGGAAGAGACCCAGTACTTC.